This entry concerns a single T cell receptor beta chain. Its specificity is unknown. The data stem from a study of Ad26.COV2.S vaccination and SARS-CoV-2 variants. Profiled with immunoSEQ multiplex PCR; TCRdb holds only in-frame clones, not every one. The sample has some 420,000 clones, approximately 90% seen once; the top ten hold around 3.6%. V lost 6 bases, J lost 0 bases, and 5 bases stayed unmatched. This CDR3 is 15 amino acids long. Per the germline V gene, CDR1 is MNHEY and CDR2 is SVGEGT. Study conclusions and caveats: From the TCR breadth and depth analyses, total T cell responses may have been underestimated.

Indicated treatment: 15 to 20 received Ad26.COV2.S at low or high dose, single or two shots; about 5 received placebo; per-sample allocation not given. Samples were taken on day 63 after the first vaccine or placebo injection. The sequencing here drew on peripheral blood, taken in a trial of Ad26.COV2.S vaccine versus placebo. The clonotype originates from a person between 18 and 59 years old who received the Ad26.COV2.S COVID-19 vaccine or a placebo. The V and J genes are TRBV6-2 or TRBV6-3 and TRBJ2-1; 7 bases are a match to TRBD2. The CDR3 nucleotides are TGTGCCAGCAGCAAGCGGACTAGCTCCTACAATGAGCAGTTCTTC. Translated: CASSKRTSSYNEQFF.